The 30 T cell receptor beta chains below all came from one sample that was sequenced in a study of cytomegalovirus exposure and HLA in healthy donors. Vbeta (60) and Jbeta (13) primers were used in the PCR. Profiling relied on immunoSEQ multiplex PCR, and the TCRdb table lists in-frame clones only, not all of them. The sample contains over 110,000 clones, approximately 80% of which appear only once. Specimen: PBMCs. The source is a male donor in good health and CMV-seronegative.

V is TRBV6-5 and J is TRBJ2-2; 9 bases align to TRBD2. The CDR3 is made up of 15 amino acids. Germline assignment: CDR1 MNHEY and CDR2 SVGAGI. The ends lost 3 bases at V and 3 bases at J; junction bases unmatched: 2. CDR3 amino acids: CASSYRTSDTGELFF. The CDR3 nucleotides are TGTGCCAGCAGTTATCGGACTAGCGACACCGGGGAGCTGTTTTTT.

The J gene is TRBJ2-7, the V gene TRBV10-1, with 8 bases lining up with TRBD1. Germline CDR1 WNHNN, CDR2 SYGVQD (reference sequence). The ends lost 8 bases at V and 0 bases at J; junction bases unmatched: 3. The CDR3 consists of 13 residues. The CDR3 region is CASPGQGSYEQYF. CDR3 DNA: TGCGCCAGCCCAGGACAGGGCTCCTACGAGCAGTACTTC.

The chain has TRBV7-2 and TRBJ2-7; 9 positions agree with TRBD2. The CDR3 consists of 19 residues. Germline values: CDR1 SGHTA, CDR2 FQGNSA. V dropped 4 bases and J dropped 4; count of bases not matched to a gene: 20. CDR3 nucleotides: TGTGCCAGCAGCTCGCCCGCCGAACCGTTAGCGGGAGTATCTTACGAGCAGTACTTC. This codes for CASSSPAEPLAGVSYEQYF.

The chain's CDR3 is CASSFLEGLADTQYF. As DNA, the CDR3 is TGTGCCAGCAGCTTTCTCGAGGGTCTGGCAGATACGCAGTATTTT. V gene TRBV5-6 combines with J gene TRBJ2-3; D may be TRBD2 (5 bases). V lost 2 bases, J lost 4 bases, and 14 bases lay in between. The CDR3 is 15 amino acids. CDR1 SGHDT and CDR2 YYEEEE come from the germline V gene.

The chain uses TRBV29-1 and TRBJ2-3, with D maybe TRBD2 (7 bases). In germline, CDR1 is SQVTM, CDR2 ANQGSEA. The CDR3 totals 14 residues. V was trimmed by 4 bases and J by 6 bases, leaving 17 bases between them. CDR3 DNA sequence: TGCAGCGTTGTTGTCGGGAGGAGGGGGGATACGCAGTATTTT. This translates into CSVVVGRRGDTQYF.

CDR3 in amino acids: CASSYSRVLTGDTQYF. The CDR3 DNA is TGTGCCAGCAGTTACTCGAGGGTCCTTACCGGAGATACGCAGTATTTT. The rearrangement joins TRBV6-5 to TRBJ2-3, with D possibly being TRBD2 (5 bases). The CDR3 is made up of 16 amino acids. Germline V CDR1 and CDR2: MNHEY, SVGAGI. Trimming pared 0 bases from V and 5 bases from J, leaving 15 bases between.

The V call is TRBV4-1, the J call TRBJ2-5; possible D gene TRBD2, 5 bases. The CDR3 runs 13 residues. Germline-derived CDR1 and CDR2 are MGHRA and YSYEKL. Trimming cost V 0 bases and J 10 bases, with 12 bases left between them. The CDR3 sequence is CASSQDSEEVQYF. In DNA, the CDR3 is TGCGCCAGCAGCCAAGATTCGGAGGAGGTCCAGTACTTC.

This chain uses TRBV19 with TRBJ2-1; 8 bases agree with TRBD2. This CDR3 is 12 amino acids long. Trimming removed 8 bases from V and 6 bases from J; junction bases left unmatched: 3. Germline lookup yields CDR1 LNHDA and CDR2 SQIVND (reference sequence). The CDR3 is CASPLAGNEQFF. CDR3 nucleotide sequence: TGTGCCAGTCCCCTAGCGGGCAATGAGCAGTTCTTC. Drawing the rest from reference TRBV19 and TRBJ2-1, the complete variable domain is DGGITQSPKYLFRKEGQNVTLSCEQNLNHDAMYWYRQDPGQGLRLIYYSQIVNDFQKGDIAEGYSVSREKKESFPLTVTSAQKNPTAFYLCASPLAGNEQFFGPGTRLTVL.

This clone was recorded only once. The V gene is TRBV12-2, the J gene TRBJ1-1. TRBV12-2 is assigned pseudogene status. This CDR3 region has 18 residues. CDR3 nucleotides: TGTGCAAGTCGCTTACGAAACGGGGGGGGAAAGTTTAACACTGAAGCTTTCTTT. It yields the protein CASRLRNGGGKFNTEAFF.

Worth noting for this clone: This specimen includes other DNA sequences encoding the same CDR3. This sequence joins TRBV9 and TRBJ1-2, with 10 bases that match TRBD1. Looked up from germline, CDR1 is SGDLS and CDR2 is YYNGEE. CDR3 length equals 16 residues. J gave up 3 bases and V 0 bases, and 5 bases lay outside the gene matches. CDR3 DNA: TGTGCCAGCAGCGTAGTTGGCGGGACAGGGGACTATGGCTACACCTTC. Protein sequence: CASSVVGGTGDYGYTF.

V usage is TRBV19 and J usage is TRBJ1-4; no clear D gene. The CDR3 is 11 amino acids. Germline V gene data show CDR1 as LNHDA and CDR2 as SQIVND (reference sequence). V lost 7 bases to trimming and J lost 11 bases, with 11 bases between them. The CDR3 sequence is CASKKPRKLFF. For the CDR3, the DNA is TGTGCCAGTAAAAAACCGCGGAAACTGTTTTTT.

This chain uses TRBV29-1 with TRBJ1-5, with D hard to call. Trimming removed 5 bases from V and 0 bases from J, with 11 bases in between. In germline, CDR1 is SQVTM, CDR2 ANQGSEA. There are 14 residues in the CDR3. The CDR3 loop reads CSVLTEDSNQPQHF. The CDR3 DNA follows: TGCAGCGTTCTGACTGAGGATAGCAATCAGCCCCAGCATTTT.

This clone showed up just once. DNA of the CDR3: TGTGCCATCAGTACAGCGACAGATAACACCGGGGAGCTGTTTTTT. Encoded protein: CAISTATDNTGELFF. This chain links TRBV10-3 with TRBJ2-2; TRBD1 might be the D (5 bases). CDR3 length: 15 amino acids. From germline, CDR1 is ENHRY and CDR2 SYGVKD. V shed 5 bases and J shed 2 bases, with 12 bases lying between them.

The genes are TRBV6-5 and TRBJ1-3; D is perhaps TRBD1 (6 bases). CDR3 length: 16 residues. V lost 3 bases, J lost 0 bases, and 12 bases lay in between. Germline V lookup: CDR1 MNHEY, CDR2 SVGAGI. CDR3 loop: CASSYGTPSSGNTIYF. For the CDR3, the DNA is TGTGCCAGCAGTTATGGGACACCGAGCTCTGGAAACACCATATATTTT.

This rearrangement joins TRBV7-2 to TRBJ2-1; 7 bases are a match to TRBD2. J was trimmed by 0 bases and V by 1 base; bases with no gene match: 3. Germline V CDR1 and CDR2: SGHTA, FQGNSA. This CDR3 has 16 residues. DNA for the CDR3: TGTGCCAGCAGCTTAGGCGGGAGTGGCTCCTACAATGAGCAGTTCTTC. Translation: CASSLGGSGSYNEQFF.

The V gene is TRBV7-2, the J gene TRBJ1-3, with D possibly TRBD1 on 5 matching bases. The germline gives CDR1 SGHTA, CDR2 FQGNSA. The length of the CDR3 is 13 residues. V dropped 1 base and J dropped 4 bases, with 5 bases sitting between them. The CDR3 nucleotides are TGTGCCAGCAGCTTAGACAGGGGAAACACCATATATTTT. Translation: CASSLDRGNTIYF.

This chain joins TRBV19 and TRBJ2-1, with 12 positions matching TRBD2. CDR3 length equals 15 residues. V trimming: 5 bases; J trimming: 5 bases; junction bases outside the gene matches: 4. In germline, CDR1 is LNHDA, CDR2 SQIVND (reference sequence). CDR3 amino acids: CASSPGLAGNNEQFF. Written as DNA, the CDR3 is TGTGCCAGTAGTCCTGGACTAGCGGGGAACAATGAGCAGTTCTTC.

The rearrangement joins TRBV5-6 to TRBJ1-2; D is uncertain. The CDR3 extends over 15 amino acids. Trimming removed 0 bases at V and 8 bases at J, with 17 bases between. Germline V gene data show CDR1 as SGHDT and CDR2 as YYEEEE. As DNA, the CDR3 is TGTGCCAGCAGCTTGGCCGCGGACTTTTTGAGGGGCTACACCTTC. Residues: CASSLAADFLRGYTF.

The gene calls are TRBV10-3 and TRBJ2-7; D unresolved. Germline V gene lookup returns CDR1 ENHRY and CDR2 SYGVKD. Trimming removed 2 bases at V and 2 bases at J, with 4 bases between. The CDR3 length is 12 residues. The CDR3 sequence is CAISELPYEQYF. DNA of the CDR3: TGTGCCATCAGTGAGCTCCCCTACGAGCAGTACTTC.

The rearrangement joins TRBV9 to TRBJ2-5, with a tentative D call TRBD2 (5 bases). V was pared by 1 base and J by 5 bases, with 9 bases between. This CDR3 region has 13 residues. Germline CDR1 and CDR2: SGDLS and YYNGEE. The CDR3 protein is CASSVWESETQYF. The CDR3 DNA reads TGTGCCAGCAGCGTATGGGAGAGCGAGACCCAGTACTTC.

The gene calls are TRBV28 and TRBJ2-7, with 7 bases aligning to TRBD2. V dropped 2 bases and J dropped 5; count of bases not matched to a gene: 6. This CDR3 has 14 residues. Germline CDR1 and CDR2: MDHEN and SYDVKM. CDR3: CASSLMAGVHEQYF. The CDR3 DNA is TGTGCCAGCAGTTTAATGGCGGGAGTACACGAGCAGTACTTC.

The chain is built from TRBV5-1 and TRBJ2-1, with 13 nucleotides matching TRBD2. CDR1 is SGHRS, CDR2 YFSETQ, per germline. The junction had 9 bases not matched to a gene; V was cut back by 4 bases and J by 14 bases. The CDR3 runs 14 residues. CDR3 nucleotide sequence: TGCGCCAGCAGCAACGGGACTAGCGGGGCCCGGGAGTTCTTC. Encoded protein: CASSNGTSGAREFF. The complete variable domain, with remaining parts taken from reference TRBV5-1 and TRBJ2-1, reads KAGVTQTPRYLIKTRGQQVTLSCSPISGHRSVSWYQQTPGQGLQFLFEYFSETQRNKGNFPGRFSGRQFSNSRSEMNVSTLELGDSALYLCASSNGTSGAREFFGPGTRLTVL.

The chain joins TRBV4-3 to TRBJ2-2; D remains unclear. The CDR3 has 15 residues. V was clipped by 0 bases and J by 2 bases, with 7 bases between them. Germline V gene sequence: CDR1 LGHNA, CDR2 YSLEER. CDR3 loop: CASSQEPRNTGELFF. The CDR3 bases are TGCGCCAGCAGCCAAGAGCCTAGAAACACCGGGGAGCTGTTTTTT.

CDR3 in amino acids: CSVRHAIRDEQFF. The CDR3 coding sequence is TGCAGCGTGCGGCACGCAATTCGGGATGAGCAGTTCTTC. The rearrangement uses TRBV29-1 and TRBJ2-1; D unclear. This CDR3 contains 13 residues. Germline-derived CDR1 and CDR2 are SQVTM and ANQGSEA. Trimming removed 6 bases at V and 8 bases at J, with 17 bases between.

The genes are TRBV5-1 and TRBJ2-2, with 9 positions matching TRBD1. There are 16 residues in the CDR3. Unmatched junction bases numbered 12, after V lost 8 bases and J lost 4 bases. The V gene's germline CDR1 is SGHRS and CDR2 YFSETQ. CDR3 sequence: CASQGGQGMSTGELFF. The CDR3, as DNA: TGCGCCAGTCAGGGCGGACAGGGGATGAGCACCGGGGAGCTGTTTTTT.

The V and J genes are TRBV27 and TRBJ2-3; no firm D call. Germline CDR1 and CDR2: MNHEY and SMNVEV (reference sequence). V was trimmed by 4 bases and J by 4 bases, leaving 9 bases between them. CDR3 length: 13 amino acids. The CDR3 is CASSSPPADTQYF. The CDR3 DNA is TGTGCCAGCAGTTCCCCCCCCGCAGATACGCAGTATTTT.

This clone was detected only a few times. The V and J genes are TRBV11-2 and TRBJ1-3; 9 bases are shared with TRBD1. With V trimmed by 3 bases and J by 3 bases, 6 bases remained unmatched. CDR1 is SGHAT, CDR2 FQNNGV, per germline. The CDR3 covers 16 residues. The DNA for the CDR3 is TGTGCCAGCAGCTTCGTCTACAGGGGGCATGGAAACACCATATATTTT. This codes for CASSFVYRGHGNTIYF.

The rearrangement joins TRBV7-9 to TRBJ2-1; D possibly corresponds to TRBD1 (6 bases). Trimming left V 3 bases short and J 3 bases short, with 6 bases between. The CDR3 consists of 13 residues. Germline lookup yields CDR1 SEHNR and CDR2 FQNEAQ (reference sequence). The chain's CDR3 is CASSLTGYNEQFF. The CDR3 nucleotides are TGTGCCAGCAGCTTGACAGGCTACAATGAGCAGTTCTTC.

V gene TRBV6-4 combines with J gene TRBJ2-7, with 7 positions matching TRBD1. V was pared by 2 bases and J by 2 bases, with 21 bases of the junction left unmatched. In germline, CDR1 is MRHNA, CDR2 SNTAGT. This CDR3 has 20 amino acids. The CDR3 reads CASSDPLDRVRAVRPYEQYF. Written as DNA, the CDR3 is TGTGCCAGCAGTGACCCGCTCGACAGGGTACGGGCCGTCCGCCCCTACGAGCAGTACTTC.

The chain joins TRBV5-6 to TRBJ2-5; D might be TRBD2 (6 bases). Trimming took off 2 bases at V and 2 bases at J, with 7 bases between the two ends. Germline V gives CDR1 SGHDT, CDR2 YYEEEE. There are 13 residues in the CDR3. CDR3 nucleotides: TGTGCCAGCAGCTTCGGACTACAAGAGACCCAGTACTTC. Its translation is CASSFGLQETQYF.